The 21 T cell receptor beta chains in this list originate from one sample, sequenced in a study of blood T cell repertoires in COVID-19. This table comes from immunoSEQ multiplex PCR, and its TCRdb copy is limited to in-frame clones, with some not included. This sample has around 130,000 clones, with more than 85% found just once. The sequenced material came from peripheral blood. The origin of the receptors is a man aged 50 to 60 with active or convalescent COVID-19.

The V gene is TRBV24-1, the J gene TRBJ2-1, with TRBD1 identical over 11 bases. CDR1 KGHDR and CDR2 SFDVKD come from the germline V gene. V was pared by 5 bases and J by 8 bases, with 4 bases of the junction left unmatched. The CDR3 covers 14 residues. The CDR3 spells CATSGTGGGDEQFF. In nucleotides, the CDR3 is TGTGCCACCAGTGGGACAGGGGGCGGCGATGAGCAGTTCTTC.

V is TRBV4-1 and J is TRBJ2-2, with TRBD2 as a possible D gene (6 bases). The CDR3 spans 14 residues. V was trimmed by 5 bases and J by 1 base, leaving 8 bases between them. Germline V gene data show CDR1 as MGHRA and CDR2 as YSYEKL. This CDR3 reads CASSSSGNTGELFF. As DNA, the CDR3 is TGCGCCAGCAGCAGTAGCGGGAACACCGGGGAGCTGTTTTTT.

The gene calls are TRBV11-3 and TRBJ2-3, with D perhaps TRBD2 (6 bases). Germline V CDR1 and CDR2: SGHNT, YENEEA. This CDR3 is built from 16 residues. The V end was cut by 4 bases, the J end by 2 bases, with 16 bases between. CDR3 DNA: TGTGCCAGCAGCTCCGGGACTTACTCCCCCACAGATACGCAGTATTTT. Amino acids: CASSSGTYSPTDTQYF.

The CDR3 DNA follows: TGTGCCAGCAGCTTAAATGCAGGGGGCGTGGGGGAGCAGTACTTC. It translates to CASSLNAGGVGEQYF. The genes are TRBV7-2 and TRBJ2-7; TRBD1 aligns across 8 bases. The J segment lost 7 bases and the V segment lost 2 bases, leaving 10 bases of the junction unmatched. CDR3 length: 15 residues. Germline assignment: CDR1 SGHTA and CDR2 FQGNSA.

This clone showed up just a few times. The same CDR3 also results from other DNA sequences found in this sample. This sequence joins TRBV11-2 and TRBJ1-1, with TRBD1 matching over 7 bases. V gave up 5 bases and J gave up 3 bases; unmatched junction bases: 3. The germline CDR1 and CDR2 sequences are SGHAT and FQNNGV. The CDR3 length is 13 residues. Here the CDR3 DNA reads TGTGCCAGCAGCCCAGACAGGGACACTGAAGCTTTCTTT. It codes for CASSPDRDTEAFF.

The chain carries TRBV5-6 and TRBJ2-5; no clear D gene. The CDR3 sequence is 11 residues long. Trimming took 1 base from V and 5 from J, leaving 3 bases between them. CDR1 is SGHDT and CDR2 is YYEEEE in the germline V gene. This chain's CDR3 is CASSLSETQYF. In DNA form, the CDR3 reads TGTGCCAGCAGCTTGTCTGAGACCCAGTACTTC.

This sequence joins TRBV5-6 and TRBJ2-7; D might be TRBD2 (5 bases). V shed 2 bases and J shed 4 bases, with 13 bases lying between them. This CDR3 contains 14 residues. From germline, CDR1 is SGHDT and CDR2 YYEEEE. The CDR3 is CASSFEGLVYEQYF. In nucleotides, the CDR3 is TGTGCCAGCAGCTTTGAGGGTTTAGTATACGAGCAGTACTTC.

The chain has TRBV25-1 and TRBJ1-2; 9 bases match TRBD1. The length of the CDR3 is 13 residues. V shed 4 bases and J 8 bases; nucleotides not matched to a gene: 5. CDR1 MGHDK and CDR2 SYGVNS come from the germline V gene. The CDR3 nucleotides are TGTGCCAGCAGTGTACAGGGGGCGGGAGGCTACACCTTC. It specifies CASSVQGAGGYTF.

This clone was seen a few times. V and J are TRBV6-6 and TRBJ1-3, with 7 bases identical to TRBD1. Germline CDR1 MNHNY, CDR2 SVGAGI (reference sequence). CDR3 size: 14 residues. Germline trimming cut 5 bases from V and 2 bases from J; bases unmatched to any gene: 3. The CDR3 region has the DNA TGTGCCAGCAGTCGTCAGGGGGCTGGAAACACCATATATTTT. Amino acid sequence: CASSRQGAGNTIYF.

The rearrangement links TRBV2 to TRBJ2-7; D not certain. The germline V gene has CDR1 SNHLY and CDR2 FYNNEI. The CDR3 totals 13 residues. V lost 7 bases and J 4 bases, leaving 14 bases between the germline ends. The CDR3 coding sequence is TGTGCCAGCAAGCCCCCAGGCGAATACGAGCAGTACTTC. Encoded protein: CASKPPGEYEQYF.

The rearrangement joins TRBV27 to TRBJ1-2; no definite D call. This CDR3 has 14 residues. V shed 0 bases and J shed 8 bases, with 13 bases lying between them. Germline V gives CDR1 MNHEY, CDR2 SMNVEV (reference sequence). The CDR3 DNA sequence: TGTGCCAGCAGTTTATCGTCCACAGTTAGGGGCTACACCTTC. It yields the protein CASSLSSTVRGYTF.

This chain uses TRBV19 with TRBJ2-2, with 8 bases fitting TRBD2. Trimming cost V 2 bases and J 3 bases; bases outside gene matches: 2. Germline V CDR1 and CDR2: LNHDA, SQIVND (reference sequence). This CDR3 comprises 15 residues. The CDR3 DNA is TGTGCCAGTAGTATATCGGGGGGGTACACCGGGGAGCTGTTTTTT. As protein: CASSISGGYTGELFF. The full variable domain, completed using reference TRBV19 and TRBJ2-2, is DGGITQSPKYLFRKEGQNVTLSCEQNLNHDAMYWYRQDPGQGLRLIYYSQIVNDFQKGDIAEGYSVSREKKESFPLTVTSAQKNPTAFYLCASSISGGYTGELFFGEGSRLTVL.

This clone was seen only once. The rearrangement uses TRBV9 and TRBJ1-5; maybe TRBD1 (5 bases). The V and J ends lost 3 bases and 3 bases respectively, with 13 bases between them. The CDR3 runs 15 residues. CDR1 is SGDLS, CDR2 YYNGEE, per germline. In nucleotides, the CDR3 is TGTGCCAGCAGCGCGGACACGGGCCTCAATCAGCCCCAGCATTTT. This encodes CASSADTGLNQPQHF.

The chain recombines TRBV5-1 with TRBJ1-1; D possibly corresponds to TRBD1 (6 bases). V shed 0 bases and J shed 0 bases, with 12 bases lying between them. Germline CDR1 reads SGHRS; CDR2 reads YFSETQ. The CDR3 is made up of 16 amino acids. The CDR3 loop is CASSLEQQGLNTEAFF. As DNA, the CDR3 is TGCGCCAGCAGCTTGGAACAACAGGGCTTGAACACTGAAGCTTTCTTT.

The CDR3 here is CASSPLAGIGTGELFF. The DNA for the CDR3 is TGTGCCAGCTCACCACTAGCGGGGATTGGCACCGGGGAGCTGTTTTTT. The chain recombines TRBV18 with TRBJ2-2; TRBD2 agrees at 8 bases. The CDR3 covers 16 residues. After removal of 1 base from V and 4 bases from J, the junction contained 5 bases not matched to a gene. Per the germline V gene, CDR1 is KGHSH and CDR2 is LQKENI.

This sequence joins TRBV2 and TRBJ2-7; weak D call: TRBD1 (6 bases). The ends were cut back, 1 base at V and 10 bases at J, with 14 bases in the middle. CDR3 size: 13 residues. The V gene's germline CDR1 is SNHLY and CDR2 FYNNEI. The CDR3 spells CASSEVVRGQQYF. The CDR3 bases are TGTGCCAGCAGTGAAGTGGTCAGGGGACAACAGTACTTC. The whole variable domain, filled in from reference TRBV2 and TRBJ2-7, reads EPEVTQTPSHQVTQMGQEVILRCVPISNHLYFYWYRQILGQKVEFLVSFYNNEISEKSEIFDDQFSVERPDGSNFTLKIRSTKLEDSAMYFCASSEVVRGQQYFGPGTRLTVT.

This chain joins TRBV10-1 and TRBJ2-2; D may be TRBD2 (6 bases). In germline, CDR1 is WNHNN, CDR2 SYGVQD (reference sequence). Trimming removed 8 bases at V and 6 bases at J, with 19 bases between. The CDR3 spans 15 residues. CDR3 sequence: CASPSVREISGELFF. DNA for the CDR3: TGCGCCAGCCCCAGCGTCCGGGAGATTTCCGGGGAGCTGTTTTTT.

The rearrangement uses TRBV10-3 and TRBJ1-1; the D is unclear. V lost 10 bases, J lost 5 bases, and 11 bases lay in between. The CDR3 runs to 11 residues. Germline V gives CDR1 ENHRY, CDR2 SYGVKD. The CDR3 DNA follows: TGTGCCACCCGCGGGCTTACTGAAGCTTTCTTT. This translates into CATRGLTEAFF.

This chain connects TRBV3-1 (or the pseudogene TRBV3-2) to TRBJ2-2, with no clear D. Germline-derived CDR1 and CDR2 are LGHDT and YNNKEL (reference sequence). The CDR3 has 16 residues. V was clipped by 1 base and J by 2 bases, with 11 bases between them. CDR3 DNA sequence: TGTGCCAGCAGCCAAGCTGGTAGCAGTAACACCGGGGAGCTGTTTTTT. As protein: CASSQAGSSNTGELFF.

This chain joins TRBV3-1 (or the pseudogene TRBV3-2) and TRBJ1-5, with unresolved D. Germline V CDR1 and CDR2: LGHDT, YNNKEL (reference sequence). The CDR3 is 15 residues long. The V gene lost 1 base and the J gene lost 4 bases, with 11 bases spanning the gap. CDR3 loop: CASSQAPNSNQPQHF. Written as DNA, the CDR3 is TGTGCCAGCAGCCAAGCCCCTAACAGTAATCAGCCCCAGCATTTT.

The J gene is TRBJ1-2, the V gene TRBV4-3; 8 positions match TRBD1. The CDR3 consists of 18 residues. Losses at the gene ends were 0 bases for V and 5 bases for J; bases not matched to a gene: 14. Germline assignment: CDR1 LGHNA and CDR2 YSLEER. The CDR3 DNA reads TGCGCCAGCAGCCAAGATCCGCCCGGACAGGGAACTTCTTATGGCTACACCTTC. It yields the protein CASSQDPPGQGTSYGYTF.